The 7 T cell receptor beta chains below come from one sample, sequenced in a study of vaccination and CD4 T cells after COVID-19. The antigens for these receptors are not known. At the Johns Hopkins FTIC core, DNA taken from cultured CD4+ T cells was sequenced by way of the Oncomine TCR Beta short-read assay. TCRdb processed the PCR reads anew with MiXCR; each CDR3 protein has one entry. The sample gives about 7,900 distinct CDR3 sequences, roughly 20% of which show up once; around a fifth is in the top ten. Treatment noted: roughly ten-day PBMC culture with coronavirus spike peptide pools or control peptides (ViraFEST assay). The material sequenced was CD4+ T cells from blood, cultured in vitro, taken after SARS-CoV-2 vaccination. The receptor source for this set is a human donor who had recovered from COVID-19.

On this clonotype itself: One junction end does not reproduce the germline sequence, and a read error may be involved. CDR3 coding DNA: TGTGCCAGCAGCGGGGAGGCAGATACGCAGTATTTT. This gives the protein CASSGEADTQYF. V gene TRBV5-1 combines with J gene TRBJ2-3; 7 nucleotides line up with TRBD2. Per germline, CDR1 SGHRS and CDR2 YFSETQ. There are 12 residues in the CDR3.

By sample fraction, this clonotype is medium-sized. The rearrangement links TRBV7-9 to TRBJ1-5; D remains unclear. The CDR3 is 13 residues long. With 5 bases removed from V and 0 bases from J, the gap between germline ends came to 5 bases. Looked up from germline, CDR1 is SEHNR and CDR2 is FQNEAQ (reference sequence). CDR3 amino acids: CASSGYSNQPQHF. The CDR3 DNA reads TGTGCCAGCAGCGGATATAGCAATCAGCCCCAGCATTTT.

This chain connects TRBV6-2 or TRBV6-3 to TRBJ2-7; tentative D call: TRBD1 (6 bases). V was clipped by 7 bases and J by 5 bases, with 24 bases between them. The germline V gene has CDR1 MNHEY and CDR2 SVGEGT. There are 16 residues in the CDR3. The CDR3 sequence: CASTRRFQPGVHEQYF. The CDR3 nucleotides are TGTGCCAGCACAAGAAGATTCCAGCCAGGGGTTCACGAGCAGTACTTC.

In nucleotides, the CDR3 is TGTGCCAGCAGCCACGACTTGGGCGGCAGGGATACGCAGTATTTT. Amino acid sequence: CASSHDLGGRDTQYF. The rearrangement joins TRBV6-1 to TRBJ2-3; D is unclear. The germline V and J ends were trimmed by 6 bases and 6 bases, with 19 bases remaining between them. CDR3 size: 15 residues. Per the germline V gene, CDR1 is MNHNS and CDR2 is SASEGT.

By share, this clonotype ranks as medium-sized. The chain links TRBV7-9 to TRBJ2-3, with 12 bases lining up with TRBD2. The CDR3 totals 14 residues. The germline CDR1 and CDR2 sequences are SEHNR and FQNEAQ (reference sequence). V lost 5 bases to trimming and J lost 3 bases; unmatched junction nucleotides: 0. The CDR3 protein is CASSTSGGTDTQYF. The CDR3 nucleotides read TGTGCCAGCAGCACTAGCGGGGGGACAGATACGCAGTATTTT.

By frequency in the sample, this clonotype is medium-sized (0.01 to 0.1%). This sequence joins TRBV6-1 and TRBJ2-7; D unclear. Trimming left V 2 bases short and J 0 bases short, with 17 bases between. Germline CDR1 MNHNS, CDR2 SASEGT. The CDR3 runs 17 residues. In DNA, the CDR3 is TGTGCCAGCAGTGAATTGGGTGGCGGCAGAAGCTCCTACGAGCAGTACTTC. Encoded protein: CASSELGGGRSSYEQYF.

A word on this clonotype: One end of the junction varies from germline; a read error may be responsible. This sequence joins TRBV20-1 and TRBJ2-4; D is possibly TRBD1 (5 bases). The CDR3 is made up of 13 amino acids. CDR1 is DFQATT, CDR2 SNEGSKA, per germline (reference sequence). The CDR3 region is CSASGIAQNIQYF. DNA of the CDR3: TGCAGTGCTTCAGGGATAGCCCAAAACATTCAGTACTTC.